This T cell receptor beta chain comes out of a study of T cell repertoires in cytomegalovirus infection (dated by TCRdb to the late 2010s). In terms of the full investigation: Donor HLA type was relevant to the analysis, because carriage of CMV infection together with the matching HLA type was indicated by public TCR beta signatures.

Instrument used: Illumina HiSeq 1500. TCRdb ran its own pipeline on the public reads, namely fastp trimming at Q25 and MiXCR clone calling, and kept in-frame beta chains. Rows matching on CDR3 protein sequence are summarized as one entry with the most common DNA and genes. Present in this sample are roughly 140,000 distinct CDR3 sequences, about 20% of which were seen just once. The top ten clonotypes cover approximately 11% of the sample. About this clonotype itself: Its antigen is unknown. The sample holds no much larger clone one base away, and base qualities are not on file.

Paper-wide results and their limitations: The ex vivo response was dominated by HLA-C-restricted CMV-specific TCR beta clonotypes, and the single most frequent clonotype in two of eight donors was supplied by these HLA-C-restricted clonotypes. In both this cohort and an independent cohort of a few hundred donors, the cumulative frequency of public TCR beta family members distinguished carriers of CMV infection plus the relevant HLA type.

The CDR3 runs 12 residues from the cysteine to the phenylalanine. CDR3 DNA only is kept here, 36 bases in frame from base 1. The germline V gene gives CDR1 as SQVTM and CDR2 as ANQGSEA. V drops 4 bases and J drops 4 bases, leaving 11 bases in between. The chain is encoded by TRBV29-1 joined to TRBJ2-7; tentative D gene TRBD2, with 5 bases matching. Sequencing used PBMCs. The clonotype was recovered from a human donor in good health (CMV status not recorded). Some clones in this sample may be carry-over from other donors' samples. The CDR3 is CSVADSGYEQYF. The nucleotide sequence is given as TGCAGCGTTGCCGACTCGGGATACGAGCAGTACTTC.